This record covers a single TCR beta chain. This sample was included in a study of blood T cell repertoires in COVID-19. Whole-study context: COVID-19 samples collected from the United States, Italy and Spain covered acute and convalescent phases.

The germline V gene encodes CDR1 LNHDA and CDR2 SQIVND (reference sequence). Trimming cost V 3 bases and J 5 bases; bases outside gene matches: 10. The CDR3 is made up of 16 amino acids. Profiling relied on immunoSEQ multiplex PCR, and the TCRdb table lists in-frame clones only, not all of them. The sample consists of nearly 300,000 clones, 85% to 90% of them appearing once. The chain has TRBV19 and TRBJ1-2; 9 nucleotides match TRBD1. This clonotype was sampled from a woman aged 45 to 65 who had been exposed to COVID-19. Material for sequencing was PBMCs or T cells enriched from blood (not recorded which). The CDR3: CASSITSTGGGYGYTF. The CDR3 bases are TGTGCCAGTAGTATCACCTCGACAGGGGGGGGATATGGCTACACCTTC.